A single sample is the source of the 23 T cell receptor beta chains below, sequenced in a study of blood T cell repertoires in COVID-19. The repertoire was sequenced with immunoSEQ multiplex PCR; TCRdb's copy has only in-frame clones and lacks some. The sample has some 150,000 clones, around nine tenths seen once. Sequencing was carried out using peripheral blood. These receptors originate from a woman in her 50s with active or convalescent COVID-19.

The V and J genes are TRBV4-1 and TRBJ1-1, with D possibly TRBD1 on 5 matching bases. V lost 0 bases and J 5 bases, leaving 10 bases between the germline ends. The CDR3 runs to 14 residues. Germline values: CDR1 MGHRA, CDR2 YSYEKL. CDR3 amino acids: CASSQEWGGTEAFF. The CDR3 bases are TGCGCCAGCAGCCAAGAGTGGGGGGGAACTGAAGCTTTCTTT.

This chain uses TRBV4-3 with TRBJ2-7; maybe TRBD1 (6 bases). CDR1 is LGHNA, CDR2 YSLEER, per germline. Trimming left V 2 bases short and J 4 bases short, with 12 bases between. The length of the CDR3 is 14 residues. The CDR3 bases are TGCGCCAGCAGCCAATACAGGGAAGGGTACGAGCAGTACTTC. It codes for CASSQYREGYEQYF.

V and J are TRBV10-3 and TRBJ2-7, with a tentative D call TRBD1 (6 bases). This CDR3 is built from 13 residues. Germline V gene sequence: CDR1 ENHRY, CDR2 SYGVKD. V lost 5 bases and J 4 bases, leaving 12 bases between the germline ends. This chain's CDR3 is CAISTGLGYEQYF. CDR3 sequence (DNA): TGTGCCATCAGTACAGGGTTGGGGTACGAGCAGTACTTC.

V is TRBV11-2 and J is TRBJ1-5; no clear D. CDR1 is SGHAT and CDR2 is FQNNGV in the germline V gene. The germline V and J ends were trimmed by 0 bases and 5 bases, with 8 bases remaining between them. There are 14 residues in the CDR3. The CDR3, as DNA: TGTGCCAGCAGCTTAGATCCGAGCGATCAGCCCCAGCATTTT. Translated: CASSLDPSDQPQHF.

This clone was detected only once. This chain joins TRBV20-1 and TRBJ1-1; D unresolved. The V end lost 7 bases, the J end lost 0 bases, and 6 bases lay between the germline ends. CDR3 length: 11 amino acids. Germline CDR1 reads DFQATT; CDR2 reads SNEGSKA (reference sequence). The CDR3 spells CSGSMNTEAFF. CDR3 nucleotide sequence: TGCAGTGGAAGCATGAACACTGAAGCTTTCTTT.

The table lists this clone with a few counts. The chain recombines TRBV19 with TRBJ1-1, with D possibly matching TRBD1 (6 bases). Germline V CDR1 and CDR2: LNHDA, SQIVND (reference sequence). V was clipped by 5 bases and J by 5 bases, with 15 bases between them. The CDR3 totals 14 residues. This CDR3 is CASSSNRVRTEAFF. CDR3 coding DNA: TGTGCCAGTAGTTCAAACAGGGTGAGGACTGAAGCTTTCTTT.

The rearrangement joins TRBV6-4 to TRBJ2-3, with D perhaps matching TRBD2 (6 bases). Germline V gene lookup returns CDR1 MRHNA and CDR2 SNTAGT. Trimming removed 6 bases from V and 6 bases from J, with 19 bases in between. CDR3 length equals 15 residues. CDR3 DNA sequence: TGTGCCAGCAGCCCTTTGGGGGGACTGTTGGATACGCAGTATTTT. Protein sequence: CASSPLGGLLDTQYF.

The chain links TRBV7-2 to TRBJ1-6; no firm D call. The germline V gene encodes CDR1 SGHTA and CDR2 FQGNSA. This CDR3 spans 15 amino acids. Between the trimmed V and J ends, which lost 5 bases and 10 bases, there was a span of 18 bases. The CDR3 protein is CASSQTGSPPSPLHF. CDR3 nucleotide sequence: TGTGCCAGCAGCCAAACCGGGAGTCCGCCATCACCCCTCCACTTT.

The genes are TRBV5-1 and TRBJ2-1; the D gene is possibly TRBD1 (6 bases). The CDR3 has 17 residues. The V gene's germline CDR1 is SGHRS and CDR2 YFSETQ. V lost 2 bases and J lost 1, with 16 bases in between. Here the CDR3 DNA reads TGCGCCAGCAGCTTCTCTGCGGTAGGGGGATCCTACAATGAGCAGTTCTTC. Translating gives CASSFSAVGGSYNEQFF.

The genes are TRBV6-6 and TRBJ2-5, with D possibly matching TRBD1 (5 bases). Germline CDR1 is MNHNY and CDR2 is SVGAGI (reference sequence). Trimming removed 2 bases at V and 9 bases at J, with 13 bases between. There are 13 residues in the CDR3. The CDR3 here is CASSYTTREAQYF. The CDR3 region has the DNA TGTGCCAGCAGTTACACTACCAGGGAAGCCCAGTACTTC.

The genes are TRBV13 and TRBJ1-1; the D is unclear. Trimming pared 2 bases from V and 1 base from J, leaving 5 bases between. The CDR3 is 13 residues long. The germline V gene has CDR1 PRHDT and CDR2 FYEKMQ (reference sequence). The CDR3 DNA sequence: TGTGCCAGCAGCTTAAGTAGGAACACTGAAGCTTTCTTT. It codes for CASSLSRNTEAFF.

This clone appeared a few times. The germline gene is not matched at one end of the junction; a read error may be the cause. This sequence joins TRBV7-7 and TRBJ2-5, with 15 bases aligning to TRBD2. The CDR3 sequence is 16 residues long. Per germline, CDR1 SSHAT and CDR2 FNYEAQ (reference sequence). This CDR3 is CASSPGTSGGLETQYF. The CDR3 DNA reads TGTGCTAGCAGCCCAGGGACTAGCGGGGGGTTGGAGACCCAGTACTTC.

V gene TRBV28 combines with J gene TRBJ2-5; 7 bases match TRBD2. The CDR3 contains 13 residues. Germline CDR1 and CDR2: MDHEN and SYDVKM. V shed 5 bases, J shed 4 bases, and the junction held 4 bases outside the gene matches. CDR3 in DNA: TGTGCCAGCAGTAAAGCGGGACGAGAGACCCAGTACTTC. This translates into CASSKAGRETQYF.

The genes are TRBV3-1 (or the pseudogene TRBV3-2) and TRBJ2-7; D is perhaps TRBD2 (6 bases). The CDR3 loop spans 16 amino acids. Trimming removed 4 bases at V and 2 bases at J, with 18 bases between. The germline V gene encodes CDR1 LGHDT and CDR2 YNNKEL (reference sequence). This CDR3 reads CASSPRAAGRTYEQYF. The DNA of the CDR3 is TGTGCCAGCAGCCCGAGGGCGGCGGGAAGAACCTACGAGCAGTACTTC.

This clone was counted a single time. The genes are TRBV7-9 and TRBJ2-4; 11 bases match TRBD1. This CDR3 spans 16 amino acids. Trimming removed 4 bases from V and 4 bases from J; junction bases left unmatched: 6. CDR1 is SEHNR and CDR2 is FQNEAQ in the germline V gene (reference sequence). In DNA form, the CDR3 reads TGTGCCAGCAGCTCGGGACAGGGGGGTGTGAAAAACATTCAGTACTTC. Protein sequence: CASSSGQGGVKNIQYF. Full variable domain (remainder filled in from reference TRBV7-9 and TRBJ2-4): DTGVSQNPRHKITKRGQNVTFRCDPISEHNRLYWYRQTLGQGPEFLTYFQNEAQLEKSRLLSDRFSAERPKGSFSTLEIQRTEQGDSAMYLCASSSGQGGVKNIQYFGAGTRLSVL.

The V call is TRBV5-4, the J call TRBJ2-3, with a possible D match to TRBD1 (6 bases). V was cut by 4 bases and J by 2 bases, with 11 bases left in between. CDR3 length: 14 residues. Germline V gene sequence: CDR1 SGHNT, CDR2 YYREEE (reference sequence). Here the CDR3 reads CASSHRENTDTQYF. For the CDR3, the DNA is TGTGCCAGCAGCCACAGGGAAAACACAGATACGCAGTATTTT.

This chain connects TRBV10-3 to TRBJ1-2; no definite D call. CDR1 is ENHRY, CDR2 SYGVKD, per germline. The CDR3 contains 11 residues. The V and J ends lost 4 bases and 8 bases respectively, with 8 bases between them. The CDR3 region is CAISAEWGYTF. The CDR3 coding sequence is TGTGCCATCAGTGCTGAGTGGGGCTACACCTTC.

This clone showed up just once. The chain links TRBV11-2 to TRBJ2-5, with D possibly matching TRBD2 (7 bases). In germline, CDR1 is SGHAT, CDR2 FQNNGV. The length of the CDR3 is 17 residues. Trimming took 2 bases from V and 2 from J, leaving 18 bases between them. CDR3 loop: CASSLPRAGALQETQYF. The CDR3 nucleotides are TGTGCCAGCAGCTTACCCAGGGCGGGGGCTCTACAAGAGACCCAGTACTTC.

The chain carries TRBV2 and TRBJ2-2, with TRBD1 matching over 7 bases. CDR1 and CDR2 from the germline V gene are SNHLY and FYNNEI. V shed 4 bases, J shed 3 bases, and the junction held 5 bases outside the gene matches. The CDR3 consists of 15 residues. CDR3 nucleotide sequence: TGTGCCAGCAGTGTAGACAGGGCGGACACCGGGGAGCTGTTTTTT. It codes for CASSVDRADTGELFF.

The chain links TRBV14 to TRBJ2-3, with D perhaps matching TRBD1 (5 bases). The germline V and J ends were trimmed by 2 bases and 2 bases, with 17 bases remaining between them. The CDR3 totals 17 residues. The germline CDR1 and CDR2 sequences are SGHDN and FVKESK. The CDR3 DNA follows: TGTGCCAGCAGCCAATCGCCAGGGTCTTTCCCCACAGATACGCAGTATTTT. Translation: CASSQSPGSFPTDTQYF.

CDR3 in amino acids: CASSQGENYSNQPQHF. The CDR3 nucleotides are TGCGCCAGCAGCCAAGGCGAAAACTATAGCAATCAGCCCCAGCATTTT. The chain couples TRBV4-1 to TRBJ1-5; D is ambiguous. The germline V gene has CDR1 MGHRA and CDR2 YSYEKL. The CDR3 spans 16 residues. V dropped 1 base and J dropped 0 bases, with 10 bases sitting between them.

The V call is TRBV28, the J call TRBJ2-7, with 12 bases matching TRBD1. The V and J ends lost 4 bases and 7 bases, in that order; junction bases with no gene match: 8. The length of the CDR3 is 15 residues. CDR1 MDHEN and CDR2 SYDVKM come from the germline V gene. CDR3 sequence: CASSSPGQGAGEQYF. CDR3 DNA sequence: TGTGCCAGCAGTTCCCCGGGACAGGGGGCAGGGGAGCAGTACTTC. Combining the CDR3 with reference TRBV28 and TRBJ2-7 gives the whole variable domain DVKVTQSSRYLVKRTGEKVFLECVQDMDHENMFWYRQDPGLGLRLIYFSYDVKMKEKGDIPEGYSVSREKKERFSLILESASTNQTSMYLCASSSPGQGAGEQYFGPGTRLTVT.

The genes are TRBV7-9 and TRBJ2-7; D is unclear. V was trimmed by 6 bases and J by 0 bases, leaving 15 bases between them. The CDR3 covers 15 residues. Per the germline V gene, CDR1 is SEHNR and CDR2 is FQNEAQ (reference sequence). CDR3 protein: CASRPSQKDSYEQYF. The CDR3 DNA reads as TGTGCCAGCAGACCTTCCCAGAAAGACTCCTACGAGCAGTACTTC.